This T cell receptor beta chain appears in the sequencing data of a study of shared clonotypes between healthy human individuals. In the study overall: Each donor had three CD4 naive, three CD4 memory, two CD8 naive and one CD8 memory plate.

Profiled with immunoSEQ multiplex PCR; TCRdb holds only in-frame clones, not every one. Altogether around 2.5 million clones are present, roughly 93% being singletons, with the ten largest covering approximately 0.35%. This CDR3 region has 14 residues. Trimming pared 1 base from V and 15 bases from J, leaving 19 bases between. Germline V lookup: CDR1 MDHEN, CDR2 SYDVKM. The study enrolled healthy HIV-negative adults without recent acute infections or vaccinations as donors. Both subsets, CD45RA+ naive and CD45RA-negative memory, were split from the CD4+ cells. The sequenced sample consisted of naive CD4+ T cells from PBMCs. Stated subset: CD45RA+ positively selected. This TCR was recovered from a young man in good health. Some clones in this sample may be carry-over from other donors' samples. The gene calls are TRBV28 and TRBJ2-1; D remains unclear. The CDR3 region has the DNA TGTGCCAGCAGTTTATCTGTCCGGCCTTCGATGTGGTTCTTC. Protein product: CASSLSVRPSMWFF.